This T cell receptor beta chain was recovered during a study of long-term antiretroviral therapy in people with HIV. This was the immunoSEQ v3.0 assay at survey level. Assay used: immunoSEQ multiplex PCR; TCRdb lists only in-frame clones, some missing. Counted here are 30,000 to 40,000 clones, about 83% occurring once; the ten biggest clones make up approximately 7.9%. The sequence came from a young man with HIV. The sample consisted of unsorted PBMCs, taken 0.4 years before starting antiretroviral therapy.

The CDR3 coding sequence is TGTGCCATCCGACAGGGATCCACCGGGGAGCTGTTTTTT. As protein: CAIRQGSTGELFF. The chain employs TRBV10-3 and TRBJ2-2, with 7 positions matching TRBD1. J gave up 4 bases and V 8 bases, and 4 bases lay outside the gene matches. The CDR3 loop spans 13 amino acids. Per germline, CDR1 ENHRY and CDR2 SYGVKD.